This T cell receptor (beta chain) was recovered during a study of blood T cell repertoires in COVID-19. Study-wide context: From the United States, Italy and Spain came samples of acute and convalescent COVID-19. T cells, B-cell-depleted T cells, or PBMCs provided the cDNA or gDNA that served as material.

In this sample, this clone turned up a few times. Distinct nucleotide sequences in the sample also encode this CDR3. Per the study methods: Reference gene primer amplification gave nucleated cell count estimates. Profiled with immunoSEQ multiplex PCR; TCRdb holds only in-frame clones, not every one. From that table come the V and J calls and clone size; the DNA was used to work out D and trimming. Among 75,000 or so clones listed, around 88% were seen once. V was pared by 3 bases and J by 4 bases, with 9 bases between. CDR1 MNHEY and CDR2 SVGEGT come from the germline V gene. This CDR3 is 13 amino acids long.

This chain joins TRBV6-2 or TRBV6-3 and TRBJ2-5, with TRBD1 as a possible D gene (6 bases). The sequencing input was peripheral blood. The sequence derives from a woman over 75 with active or convalescent COVID-19. This CDR3 reads CASSYSRGETQYF. CDR3 bases: TGTGCCAGCAGTTATAGCAGGGGAGAGACCCAGTACTTC.